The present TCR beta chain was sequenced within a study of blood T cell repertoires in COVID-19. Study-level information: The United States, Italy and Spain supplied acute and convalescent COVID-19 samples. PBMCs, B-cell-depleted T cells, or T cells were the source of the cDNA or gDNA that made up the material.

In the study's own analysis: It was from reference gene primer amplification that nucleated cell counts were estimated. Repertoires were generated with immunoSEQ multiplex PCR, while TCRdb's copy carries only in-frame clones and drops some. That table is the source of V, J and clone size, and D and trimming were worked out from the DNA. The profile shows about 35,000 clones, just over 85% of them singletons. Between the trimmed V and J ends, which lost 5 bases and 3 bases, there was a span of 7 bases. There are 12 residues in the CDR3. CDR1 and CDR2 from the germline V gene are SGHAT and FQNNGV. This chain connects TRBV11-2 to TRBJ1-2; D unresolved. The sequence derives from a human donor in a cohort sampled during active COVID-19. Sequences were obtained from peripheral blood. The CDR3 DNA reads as TGTGCCAGCAGCCCTTCGTACTATGGCTACACCTTC. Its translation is CASSPSYYGYTF.